This T cell receptor (beta chain) was sequenced for a study of T cells in Graves' hyperthyroidism and ophthalmopathy (dated by TCRdb to between 2018 and 2020). With regard to the full study: Peripheral blood samples were taken at initial diagnosis, before any treatment was given. To identify TCR V-J signatures that set the groups apart, the researchers used a discovery cohort of about a hundred patients, made up of 40 to 45 with Graves' ophthalmopathy and 55 to 65 with stable Graves' hyperthyroidism. Prospective prediction of ophthalmopathy was tested in an independent validation cohort of 18 hyperthyroidism patients and around 16 patients who later progressed to ophthalmopathy. For training and testing, the roughly 93 patients in the discovery cohort were randomly divided in a 7:3 ratio. In about 6 Graves' hyperthyroidism patients, the study also compared T-cell repertoires from thyroid tissue with T-cell repertoires from blood. After sampling, hyperthyroidism patients received methimazole starting at 30 mg daily, and ophthalmopathy patients received high-dose intravenous methylprednisolone. TCR Vbeta CDR3 sequencing of 135 peripheral blood samples (under 45 ophthalmopathy, 75 hyperthyroidism and 17 progressor patients) is reported in the paper.

General study outcomes and caveats: In validation, the model predicted progression to ophthalmopathy a median of 6.5 months before onset, with about 70% sensitivity and about 75% specificity. Sample size was not statistically predetermined, and investigators were not blinded to group allocation. A model built on a 13 V-J signature distinguished ophthalmopathy from stable hyperthyroidism, reaching roughly 88% sensitivity and about 81% specificity in cross-validation and 80%/75% in testing. Most expanded thyroid clonotypes (frequency above 0.001) were also detected in blood, suggesting blood repertoires may reflect thyroid immune responses.

Many counts were recorded for this clonotype. Its recognized antigen is unknown. It has no much larger one-base neighbor in the sample; base qualities were not kept. In the ophthalmopathy patients, disease was moderately to severely active, with a Clinical Activity Score of 3 or more, a NOSPECS grade of 4 or more, and a duration of less than 3 months. The study excluded patients with uncontrolled infections, other autoimmune diseases, pregnancy or lactation. Diagnoses relied on clinical symptoms, serum thyroxine and TRAb, thyroid ultrasound and orbital computed tomography. PBMCs were isolated from more than 9 ml of fresh peripheral blood by Ficoll-Paque density gradient centrifugation. Total RNA was extracted with Trizol reagent, and quality was checked on an Agilent 2100 Bioanalyzer. CDR3 length: 17 amino acids, cysteine to phenylalanine. Only the CDR3 portion is preserved as DNA: 51 bases, with reading frame beginning at the first base. The V and J ends are trimmed by 1 base and 0 bases, leaving 13 bases between them. The germline V gene (reference sequence) yields MNHEY for CDR1 and SMNVEV for CDR2.

Amplification of TCR beta CDR3 regions was carried out from RNA transcripts. For the first round of RT-PCR on the TCR CDR3, the HTBI primer set was used together with the Qiagen OneStep RT-PCR kit. The libraries were constructed in a second round of multiplex PCR and then size-selected and purified. Libraries were sequenced paired-end with 100 bp reads on an Illumina HiSeq2000. As for the authors' bioinformatics: SOAPnuke was used to process the raw data, with reads discarded if the reads contained adapters or uncalled bases, had a mean Phred below 15, or lacked an exact constant-primer or identifier match. High-quality paired reads were merged with COPE v1.2.5, and unique nucleotide sequences were defined as clonotypes. MiTCR v1.1 was used to align clonotypes to the IMGT TRBV, TRBD and TRBJ reference segments. The analysis was restricted to V-J combinations with a frequency above 0.0001, which together covered 99% to 99.2% of the repertoires. A TCS score was defined as the ratio between F50 (clonal expansion) and ExV (chaos), using BLOSUM62-based TCRdist between CDR3 peptides within each V-J. Welch's t-statistics and random forest reduced fewer than 600 V-J features to roughly 13, which were used in a naive Bayes classifier (R e1071). TCRdb trimmed the raw reads at Q25, called clones with MiXCR and kept productive beta chains. Rows are unified per CDR3 protein, each entry keeping the most common DNA and genes. TCRdb's processing, not the study's, gives the V and J calls here. This sample gives about 250,000 distinct CDR3 sequences in total; more than 20% of them show up just once. Together, the top ten hold approximately 35% of the sample.

The chain is assembled from TRBV27 and TRBJ1-3; D gene: possibly TRBD1, on 6 matching bases. The source material was blood. This receptor was obtained from a woman in her forties with Graves' ophthalmopathy. The CDR3 protein is CASSLWRGPDSGNTIYF. The DNA sequence is TGTGCCAGCAGTTTATGGCGGGGGCCGGACTCTGGAAACACCATATATTTT.